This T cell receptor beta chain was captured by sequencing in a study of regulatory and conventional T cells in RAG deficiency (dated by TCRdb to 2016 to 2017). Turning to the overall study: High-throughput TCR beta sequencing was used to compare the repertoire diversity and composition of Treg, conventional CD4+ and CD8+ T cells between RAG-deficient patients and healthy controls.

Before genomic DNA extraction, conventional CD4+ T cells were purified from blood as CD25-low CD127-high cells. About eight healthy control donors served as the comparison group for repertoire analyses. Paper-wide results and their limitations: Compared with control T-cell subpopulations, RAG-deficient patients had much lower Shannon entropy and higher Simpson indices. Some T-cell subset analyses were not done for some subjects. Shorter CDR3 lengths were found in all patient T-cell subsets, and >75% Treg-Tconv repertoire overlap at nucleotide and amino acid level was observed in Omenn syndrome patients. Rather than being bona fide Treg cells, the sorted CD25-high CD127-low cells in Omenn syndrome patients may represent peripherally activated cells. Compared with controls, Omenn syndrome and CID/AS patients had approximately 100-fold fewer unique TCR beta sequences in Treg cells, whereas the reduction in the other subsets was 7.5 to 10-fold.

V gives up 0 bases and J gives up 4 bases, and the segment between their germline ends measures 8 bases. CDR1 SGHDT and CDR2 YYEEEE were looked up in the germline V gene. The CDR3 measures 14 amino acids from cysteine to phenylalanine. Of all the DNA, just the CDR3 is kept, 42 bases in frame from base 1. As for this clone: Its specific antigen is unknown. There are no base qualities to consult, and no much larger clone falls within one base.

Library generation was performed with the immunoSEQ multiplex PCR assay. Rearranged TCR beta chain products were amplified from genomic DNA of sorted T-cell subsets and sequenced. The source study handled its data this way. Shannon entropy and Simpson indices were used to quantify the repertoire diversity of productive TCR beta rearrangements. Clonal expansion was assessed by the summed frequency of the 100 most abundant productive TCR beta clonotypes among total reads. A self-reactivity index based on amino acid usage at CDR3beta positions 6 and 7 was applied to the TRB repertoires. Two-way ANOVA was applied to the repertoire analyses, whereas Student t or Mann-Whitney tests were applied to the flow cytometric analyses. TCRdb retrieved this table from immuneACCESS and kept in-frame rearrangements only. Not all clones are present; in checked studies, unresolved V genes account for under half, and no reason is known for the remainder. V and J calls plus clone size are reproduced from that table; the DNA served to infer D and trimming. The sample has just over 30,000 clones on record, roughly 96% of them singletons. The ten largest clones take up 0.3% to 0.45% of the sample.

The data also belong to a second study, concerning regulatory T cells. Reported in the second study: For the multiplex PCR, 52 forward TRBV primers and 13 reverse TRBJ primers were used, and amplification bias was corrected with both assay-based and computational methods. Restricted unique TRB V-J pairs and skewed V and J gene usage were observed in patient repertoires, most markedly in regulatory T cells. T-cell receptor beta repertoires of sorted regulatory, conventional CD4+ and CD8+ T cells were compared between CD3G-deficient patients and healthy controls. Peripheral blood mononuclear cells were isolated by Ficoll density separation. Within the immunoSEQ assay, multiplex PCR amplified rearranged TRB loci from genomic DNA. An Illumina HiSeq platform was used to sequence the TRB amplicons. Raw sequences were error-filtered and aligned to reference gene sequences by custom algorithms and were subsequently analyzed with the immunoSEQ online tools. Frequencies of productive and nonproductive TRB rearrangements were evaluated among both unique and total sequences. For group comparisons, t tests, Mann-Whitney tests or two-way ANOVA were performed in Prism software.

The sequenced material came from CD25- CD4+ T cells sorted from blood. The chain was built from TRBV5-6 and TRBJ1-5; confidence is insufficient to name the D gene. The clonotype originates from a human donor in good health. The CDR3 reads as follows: CASSLALLNQPQHF. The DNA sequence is TGTGCCAGCAGCTTGGCTCTGCTAAATCAGCCCCAGCATTTT.